This T cell receptor beta chain was recovered during a study of cytomegalovirus exposure and HLA in healthy donors. Findings and caveats of the study: In an earlier analysis, in 620 or so donors, most V segments appeared productive either ~87% or ~30% of the time. Reportedly, fewer N-insertions than the approximately 700-donor mean appeared in an Asian-associated ancestry cluster in a later analysis. In vitro work confirmed that a few CMV-associated chains recognize CMV antigens. A later analysis linked a missense DCLRE1C variant to TCR beta V- and J-gene trimming.

Amplification used 60 Vbeta primers and 13 Jbeta primers. Profiling relied on immunoSEQ multiplex PCR, and the TCRdb table lists in-frame clones only, not all of them. The sample records more than 150,000 clones, around 83% being singletons. Note on this clone: Its antigen is not identified.

The CDR3 is 14 residues long. Trimming cost V 4 bases and J 1 base; bases outside gene matches: 3. CDR1 and CDR2 from the germline V gene are MDHEN and SYDVKM. This TCR was recovered from a woman aged 18 to 35 in good health and CMV-seronegative. The sequencing input was PBMCs. The chain uses TRBV28 and TRBJ2-7, with 8 bases matching TRBD1. The CDR3 reads CASSYRDRSYEQYF. Written as DNA, the CDR3 is TGTGCCAGCAGTTACCGGGACAGGTCCTACGAGCAGTACTTC.